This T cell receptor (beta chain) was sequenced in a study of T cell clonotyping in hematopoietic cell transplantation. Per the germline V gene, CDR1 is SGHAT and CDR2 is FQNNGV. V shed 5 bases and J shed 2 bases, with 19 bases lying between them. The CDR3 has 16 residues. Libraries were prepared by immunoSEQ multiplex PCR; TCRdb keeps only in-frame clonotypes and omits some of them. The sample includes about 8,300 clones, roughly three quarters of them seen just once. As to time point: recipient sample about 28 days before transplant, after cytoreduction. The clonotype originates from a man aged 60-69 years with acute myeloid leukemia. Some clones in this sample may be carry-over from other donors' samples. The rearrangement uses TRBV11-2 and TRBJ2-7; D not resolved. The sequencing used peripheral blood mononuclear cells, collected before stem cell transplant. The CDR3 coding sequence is TGTGCCAGCAGCACCCCCCCCGCAGCCGGTCCCTACGAGCAGTACTTC. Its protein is CASSTPPAAGPYEQYF. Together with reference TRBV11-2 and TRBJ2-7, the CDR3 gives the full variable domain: EAGVAQSPRYKIIEKRQSVAFWCNPISGHATLYWYQQILGQGPKLLIQFQNNGVVDDSQLPKDRFSAERLKGVDSTLKIQPAKLEDSAVYLCASSTPPAAGPYEQYFGPGTRLTVT.